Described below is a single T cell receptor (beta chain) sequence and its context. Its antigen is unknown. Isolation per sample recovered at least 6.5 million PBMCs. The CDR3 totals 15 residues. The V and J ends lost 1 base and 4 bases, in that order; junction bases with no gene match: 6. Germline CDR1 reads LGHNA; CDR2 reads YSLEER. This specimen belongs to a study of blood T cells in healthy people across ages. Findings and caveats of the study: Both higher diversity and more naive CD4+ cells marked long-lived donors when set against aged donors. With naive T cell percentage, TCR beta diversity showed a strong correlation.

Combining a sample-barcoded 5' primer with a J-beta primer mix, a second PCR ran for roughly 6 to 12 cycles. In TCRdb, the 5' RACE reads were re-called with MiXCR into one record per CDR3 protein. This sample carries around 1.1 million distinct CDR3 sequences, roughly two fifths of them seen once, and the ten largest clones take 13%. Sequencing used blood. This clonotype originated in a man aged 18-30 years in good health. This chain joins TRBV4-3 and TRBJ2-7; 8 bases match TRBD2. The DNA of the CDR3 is TGCGCCAGCAGCCAAGGTTCGGGGGGGTCGTACGAGCAGTACTTC. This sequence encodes CASSQGSGGSYEQYF.